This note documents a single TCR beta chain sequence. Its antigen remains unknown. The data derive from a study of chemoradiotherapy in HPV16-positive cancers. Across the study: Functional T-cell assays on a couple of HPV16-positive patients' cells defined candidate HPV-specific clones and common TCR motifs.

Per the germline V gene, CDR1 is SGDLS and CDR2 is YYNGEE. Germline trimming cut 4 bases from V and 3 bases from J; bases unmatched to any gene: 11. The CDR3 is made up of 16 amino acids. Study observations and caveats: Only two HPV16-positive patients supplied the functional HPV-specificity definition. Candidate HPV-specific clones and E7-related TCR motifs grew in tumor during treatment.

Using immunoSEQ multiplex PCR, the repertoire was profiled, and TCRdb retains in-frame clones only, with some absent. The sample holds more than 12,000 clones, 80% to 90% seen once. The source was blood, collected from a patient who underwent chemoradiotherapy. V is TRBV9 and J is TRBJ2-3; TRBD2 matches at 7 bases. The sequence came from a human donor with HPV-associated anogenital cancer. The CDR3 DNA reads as TGTGCCAGCAGCCCAGGAGCTAGCGGAGGGACAGATACGCAGTATTTT. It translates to CASSPGASGGTDTQYF.